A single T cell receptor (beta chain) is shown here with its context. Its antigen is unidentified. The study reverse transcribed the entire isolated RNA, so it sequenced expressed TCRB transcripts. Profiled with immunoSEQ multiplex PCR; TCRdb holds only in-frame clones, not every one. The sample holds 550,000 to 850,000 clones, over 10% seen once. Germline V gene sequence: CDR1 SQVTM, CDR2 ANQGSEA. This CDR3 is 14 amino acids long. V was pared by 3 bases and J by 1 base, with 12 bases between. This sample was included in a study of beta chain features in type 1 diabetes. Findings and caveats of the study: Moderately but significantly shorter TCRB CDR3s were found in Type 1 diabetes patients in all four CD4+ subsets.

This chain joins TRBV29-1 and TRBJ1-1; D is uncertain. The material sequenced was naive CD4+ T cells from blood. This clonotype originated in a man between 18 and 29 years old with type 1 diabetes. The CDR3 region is CSVEVGTSNTEAFF. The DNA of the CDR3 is TGCAGCGTTGAGGTTGGTACGTCGAACACTGAAGCTTTCTTT.